These 2 T cell receptor beta chains were sequenced from one sample in a study of blood T cell repertoires in COVID-19. Repertoires were generated with immunoSEQ multiplex PCR, while TCRdb's copy carries only in-frame clones and drops some. In the table there are about 190,000 clones, roughly nine tenths of which are singletons. Material: peripheral blood. These receptors were taken from a man aged 30 to 45 with acute or convalescent COVID-19.

CDR3 sequence reads: CASKLQGVREMPQHF. CDR3 in DNA: TGTGCCAGTAAACTACAGGGGGTCCGTGAGATGCCCCAGCATTTT. This rearrangement joins TRBV28 to TRBJ1-5; 8 bases line up with TRBD1. V lost 9 bases and J lost 9; bases outside the gene matches: 16. The CDR3 is made up of 15 amino acids. Germline V gene lookup returns CDR1 MDHEN and CDR2 SYDVKM.

The genes are TRBV28 and TRBJ1-2, with 7 bases matching TRBD1. The CDR3 is made up of 15 amino acids. CDR1 MDHEN and CDR2 SYDVKM come from the germline V gene. The V and J ends lost 6 bases and 5 bases, in that order; junction bases with no gene match: 12. The CDR3 protein is CASSRMTGKFYGYTF. CDR3 in DNA: TGTGCCAGCAGCCGAATGACAGGGAAATTTTATGGCTACACCTTC.